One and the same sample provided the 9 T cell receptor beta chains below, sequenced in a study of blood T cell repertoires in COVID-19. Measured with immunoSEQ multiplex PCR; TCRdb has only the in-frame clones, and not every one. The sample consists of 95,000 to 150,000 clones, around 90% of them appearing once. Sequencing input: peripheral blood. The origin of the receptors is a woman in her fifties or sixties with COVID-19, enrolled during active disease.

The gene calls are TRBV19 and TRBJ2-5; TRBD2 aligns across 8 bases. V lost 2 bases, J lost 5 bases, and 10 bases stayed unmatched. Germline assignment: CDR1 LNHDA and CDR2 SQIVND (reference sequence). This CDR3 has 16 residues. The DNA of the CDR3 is TGTGCCAGTAGTATATATTCCGGGGGGGCCTGGGAGACCCAGTACTTC. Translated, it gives CASSIYSGGAWETQYF.

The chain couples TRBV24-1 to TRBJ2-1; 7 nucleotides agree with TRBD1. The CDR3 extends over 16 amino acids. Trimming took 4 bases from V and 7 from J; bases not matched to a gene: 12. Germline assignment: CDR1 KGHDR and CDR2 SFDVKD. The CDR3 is CATSESGRGRQNEQFF. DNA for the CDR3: TGTGCCACCAGTGAGTCCGGTAGGGGGCGTCAAAATGAGCAGTTCTTC.

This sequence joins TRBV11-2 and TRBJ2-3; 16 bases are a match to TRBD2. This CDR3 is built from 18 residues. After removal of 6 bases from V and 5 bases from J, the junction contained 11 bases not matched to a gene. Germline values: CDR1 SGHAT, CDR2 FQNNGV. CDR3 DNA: TGTGCCAGCAGGGGACCCGGGACTAGCGGGGGGGCGATAGATACGCAGTATTTT. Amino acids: CASRGPGTSGGAIDTQYF.

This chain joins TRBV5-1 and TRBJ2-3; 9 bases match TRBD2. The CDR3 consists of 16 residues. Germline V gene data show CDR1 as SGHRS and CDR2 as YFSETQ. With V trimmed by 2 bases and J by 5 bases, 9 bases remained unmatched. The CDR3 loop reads CASSLNSGGRRDTQYF. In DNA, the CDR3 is TGCGCCAGCAGCTTAAATAGCGGGGGACGACGAGATACGCAGTATTTT.

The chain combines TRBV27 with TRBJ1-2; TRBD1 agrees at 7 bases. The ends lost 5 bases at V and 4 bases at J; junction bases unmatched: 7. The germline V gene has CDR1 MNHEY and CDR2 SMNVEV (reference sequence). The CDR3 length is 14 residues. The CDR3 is CASSTRQGGYGYTF. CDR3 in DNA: TGTGCCAGCAGTACACGACAGGGAGGCTATGGCTACACCTTC.

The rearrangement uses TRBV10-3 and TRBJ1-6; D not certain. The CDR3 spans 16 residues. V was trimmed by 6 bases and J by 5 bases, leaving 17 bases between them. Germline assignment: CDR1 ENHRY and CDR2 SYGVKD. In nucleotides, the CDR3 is TGTGCCATCAGCCTCGGTCAATCAAAAGATAATTCACCCCTCCACTTT. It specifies CAISLGQSKDNSPLHF.

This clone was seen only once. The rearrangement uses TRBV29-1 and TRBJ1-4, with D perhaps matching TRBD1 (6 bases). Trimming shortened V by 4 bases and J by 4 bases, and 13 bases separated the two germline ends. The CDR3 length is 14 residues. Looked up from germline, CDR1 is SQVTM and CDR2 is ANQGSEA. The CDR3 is CSVAEAGDNEKLFF. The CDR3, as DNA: TGCAGCGTTGCGGAGGCAGGGGATAATGAAAAACTGTTTTTT.

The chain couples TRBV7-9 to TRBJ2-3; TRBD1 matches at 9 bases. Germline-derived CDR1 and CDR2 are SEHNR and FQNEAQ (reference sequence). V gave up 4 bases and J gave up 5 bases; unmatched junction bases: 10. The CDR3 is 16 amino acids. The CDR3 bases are TGTGCCAGCAGCTCGCACGGACAGGGGACGGGAGATACGCAGTATTTT. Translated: CASSSHGQGTGDTQYF.

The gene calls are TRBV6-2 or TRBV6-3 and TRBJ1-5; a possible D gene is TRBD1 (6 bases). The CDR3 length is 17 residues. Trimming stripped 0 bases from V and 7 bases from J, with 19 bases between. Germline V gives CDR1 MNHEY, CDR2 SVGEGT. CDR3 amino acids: CASSYSLSRGHIQPQHF. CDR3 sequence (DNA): TGTGCCAGCAGTTACTCTTTGTCCAGGGGACATATACAGCCCCAGCATTTT.